These T cell receptor beta chains were read from a single sample in a study of early T cells in non-severe SARS-CoV-2 infection. TCRdb reprocessed the 5' RACE reads with MiXCR, giving one entry per CDR3 protein. The repertoire holds tens of thousands of distinct CDR3 sequences, with around 6% as singletons. The sequenced sample was whole blood. Receptors originate from an adult who was a healthcare worker with PCR-confirmed SARS-CoV-2 infection or an uninfected control (not recorded which). Both conserved end residues are part of each CDR3. Each record gives: clone size, V gene, D gene, J gene, CDR3 protein. D genes are given only for firm matches. Some rows have no size entry. The others give once, few or many, or a class for an expanded clone.

clone size: many
V gene: TRBV18
D gene: -
J gene: TRBJ2-1
CDR3 protein: CASSRPIGNEQFF

clone size: many
V gene: TRBV7-6
D gene: -
J gene: TRBJ1-4
CDR3 protein: CASSSPPGERLFF

clone size: many
V gene: TRBV5-1
D gene: -
J gene: TRBJ2-7
CDR3 protein: CASSFDYEQYF

clone size: many
V gene: TRBV30
D gene: TRBD2
J gene: TRBJ2-7
CDR3 protein: CAWSVLAGAYEQYF

clone size: many
V gene: TRBV3-1
D gene: TRBD2
J gene: TRBJ2-1
CDR3 protein: CASSQDDGLAGGPYNEQFF

clone size: many
V gene: TRBV2
D gene: -
J gene: TRBJ1-6
CDR3 protein: CASTVDHNSPLHF

clone size: -
V gene: TRBV20-1
D gene: -
J gene: TRBJ2-3
CDR3 protein: CSAWSDTQYF

clone size: -
V gene: TRBV3-1
D gene: -
J gene: TRBJ2-1
CDR3 protein: CASSLNRGISSYNEQFF

clone size: many
V gene: TRBV12-3/TRBV12-4
D gene: -
J gene: TRBJ1-1
CDR3 protein: CASRRYGAEAFF

clone size: many
V gene: TRBV5-4
D gene: -
J gene: TRBJ2-3
CDR3 protein: CASSLSGTDTQYF

clone size: many
V gene: TRBV6-5
D gene: TRBD2
J gene: TRBJ2-3
CDR3 protein: CASSLISGLGTDTQYF

clone size: many
V gene: TRBV7-9
D gene: TRBD2
J gene: TRBJ2-1
CDR3 protein: CASSLFSGGTSYYNEQFF

clone size: many
V gene: TRBV20-1
D gene: -
J gene: TRBJ2-2
CDR3 protein: CSAGRSGLGTGELFF

clone size: many
V gene: TRBV7-9
D gene: -
J gene: TRBJ1-4
CDR3 protein: CASSFDRGVEKLFF

clone size: few
V gene: TRBV29-1
D gene: -
J gene: TRBJ1-1
CDR3 protein: CSVTVGAFF

clone size: many
V gene: TRBV10-2
D gene: -
J gene: TRBJ2-1
CDR3 protein: CASLYDLPNEQFF

clone size: many
V gene: TRBV5-4
D gene: TRBD2
J gene: TRBJ2-1
CDR3 protein: CASSLGGLAGANEQFF

clone size: -
V gene: TRBV2
D gene: TRBD1
J gene: TRBJ1-1
CDR3 protein: CASSEGLMGQFEAFF

clone size: many
V gene: TRBV7-3
D gene: -
J gene: TRBJ1-3
CDR3 protein: CASSTGLSASGNTIYF

clone size: -
V gene: TRBV7-2
D gene: -
J gene: TRBJ2-7
CDR3 protein: CASTRGVRGSYEQYF

clone size: many
V gene: TRBV2
D gene: -
J gene: TRBJ1-1
CDR3 protein: CASSAKVNTEAFF

clone size: many
V gene: TRBV3-1
D gene: -
J gene: TRBJ2-7
CDR3 protein: CASSQGPGDFYEQYF

clone size: many
V gene: TRBV6-5
D gene: -
J gene: TRBJ2-7
CDR3 protein: CASSLAKIYEQYF

clone size: many
V gene: TRBV7-9
D gene: -
J gene: TRBJ2-7
CDR3 protein: CASSPADSKAHEQYF

clone size: -
V gene: TRBV5-5
D gene: TRBD2
J gene: TRBJ2-1
CDR3 protein: CASSLEVGGSPYNEQFF

clone size: many
V gene: TRBV6-5
D gene: TRBD1
J gene: TRBJ1-5
CDR3 protein: CASRARGDSNQPQHF

clone size: many
V gene: TRBV5-1
D gene: -
J gene: TRBJ1-2
CDR3 protein: CASSLDSVLTNYGYTF

clone size: many
V gene: TRBV14
D gene: -
J gene: TRBJ2-3
CDR3 protein: CASSHQDWYTDTQYF

clone size: many
V gene: TRBV6-5
D gene: -
J gene: TRBJ1-6
CDR3 protein: CASSFQVGNSPLHF

clone size: many
V gene: TRBV12-3/TRBV12-4
D gene: -
J gene: TRBJ1-4
CDR3 protein: CASSLGGSNEKLFF

clone size: few
V gene: TRBV29-1
D gene: -
J gene: TRBJ2-7
CDR3 protein: CSVEKANYEQYF

clone size: few
V gene: TRBV6-6
D gene: -
J gene: TRBJ2-7
CDR3 protein: CASSTTGYVHEQYF

clone size: many
V gene: TRBV29-1
D gene: TRBD2
J gene: TRBJ2-4
CDR3 protein: CSVSTSARNIQYF

clone size: -
V gene: TRBV7-6
D gene: TRBD2
J gene: TRBJ2-1
CDR3 protein: CASSPAVGGGAPREQFF

clone size: many
V gene: TRBV2
D gene: TRBD1
J gene: TRBJ2-4
CDR3 protein: CASSFGQGAWENIQYF

clone size: many
V gene: TRBV20-1
D gene: -
J gene: TRBJ2-1
CDR3 protein: CSANTRTKTYNEQFF

clone size: many
V gene: TRBV19
D gene: -
J gene: TRBJ2-6
CDR3 protein: CASSIMRRRPGANVLTF

clone size: many
V gene: TRBV18
D gene: -
J gene: TRBJ1-2
CDR3 protein: CASSLGNYGYTF

clone size: many
V gene: TRBV5-1
D gene: TRBD1
J gene: TRBJ1-5
CDR3 protein: CASSTGTGTNQPQHF

clone size: many
V gene: TRBV12-3/TRBV12-4
D gene: -
J gene: TRBJ2-2
CDR3 protein: CASRRGNANTGELFF

clone size: many
V gene: TRBV12-3/TRBV12-4
D gene: TRBD2
J gene: TRBJ2-1
CDR3 protein: CASSSSSGGAFNEQFF

clone size: many
V gene: TRBV10-3
D gene: -
J gene: TRBJ2-3
CDR3 protein: CAIRGQSTLDTQYF

clone size: many
V gene: TRBV29-1
D gene: -
J gene: TRBJ2-7
CDR3 protein: CSVASEYEQYF

clone size: many
V gene: TRBV12-3/TRBV12-4
D gene: TRBD1
J gene: TRBJ1-5
CDR3 protein: CASCPDRGNSNQPQHF

clone size: many
V gene: TRBV20-1
D gene: TRBD1
J gene: TRBJ2-7
CDR3 protein: CSARDRGISYEQYF

clone size: many
V gene: TRBV18
D gene: -
J gene: TRBJ1-5
CDR3 protein: CASSYDSNQPQHF

clone size: many
V gene: TRBV4-1
D gene: TRBD2
J gene: TRBJ2-5
CDR3 protein: CASSQSWLGGETQYF

clone size: -
V gene: TRBV12-3/TRBV12-4
D gene: -
J gene: TRBJ2-7
CDR3 protein: CASSRTLRSDEQYF